The rows below give T cell receptor beta chains drawn from one sample of a study of T-cell reconstitution after alpha-beta-depleted transplantation in children. TCRdb re-called the PCR reads through MiXCR, storing one row per CDR3 protein. The sample consists of approximately 210,000 distinct CDR3 sequences, more than 15% of them appearing once. This specimen was PBMCs, mostly from graft donor cells, taken 360 days after TCRalphabeta/CD19-depleted stem cell transplant. These receptors came from a male patient under 10 years old who had a stem cell transplant for acute lymphoblastic leukemia, so the T cells may come from the graft donor. Each CDR3 is given without its conserved first and last residue. Expanded clones are given a class, and other clones once, few, many or no size at all.

v_call,clone_size,j_call,cdr3_aa
TRBV10-2,few,TRBJ2-1,ASSALDYYNEQF
TRBV12-3/TRBV12-4,-,TRBJ1-6,ASSSITGRSPLH
TRBV15,-,TRBJ2-7,ATSRDYGLAGVNLYEQY
TRBV18,few,TRBJ1-1,ASSPISTGGAMNTEAF
TRBV20-1,few,TRBJ2-5,SARDLREQETQY
TRBV7-8,-,TRBJ1-1,ASTYDRGNTEAF
TRBV21-1,-,TRBJ1-5,ASSWDGPNQPQH
TRBV5-1,few,TRBJ2-7,ASSLDQGGYEQY
TRBV20-1,-,TRBJ1-6,SARRASRSPLH
TRBV7-2,-,TRBJ2-7,ASSRTSGGSTYEQY
TRBV3-1,-,TRBJ1-1,ASSQAVLNTEAF